The clone carrying this T cell receptor (beta chain) was observed many times. Graves' hyperthyroidism is called stable when ophthalmopathy does not progress within 18 months. In making diagnoses, clinical symptoms, serum thyroxine and TRAb, thyroid ultrasound and orbital computed tomography were all used. The source material, RNA transcripts, was used to amplify TCR beta CDR3 regions. A set of HTBI primers served as the primers for a first-round RT-PCR of the TCR CDR3. TCRdb ran MiXCR on the multiplex PCR reads and lists one entry per CDR3 protein. The profile covers about 560,000 distinct CDR3 sequences, with around 45% appearing a single time and roughly 8.2% taken by the ten largest. This entry is derived from a study of T cells in Graves' hyperthyroidism and ophthalmopathy. There are 12 residues in the CDR3. Germline values: CDR1 SGHKS, CDR2 YYEKEE (reference sequence). V shed 1 base and J shed 8 bases, with 4 bases lying between them.

The sequence was obtained from a woman aged 18-30 years with Graves' hyperthyroidism. The gene calls are TRBV5-5 and TRBJ1-6, with D uncertain. Material for sequencing was peripheral blood or thyroid tissue (not recorded which). The chain's CDR3 is CASSLSDSPLHF. The DNA for the CDR3 is TGTGCCAGCAGCTTGTCGGATTCACCCCTCCACTTT.